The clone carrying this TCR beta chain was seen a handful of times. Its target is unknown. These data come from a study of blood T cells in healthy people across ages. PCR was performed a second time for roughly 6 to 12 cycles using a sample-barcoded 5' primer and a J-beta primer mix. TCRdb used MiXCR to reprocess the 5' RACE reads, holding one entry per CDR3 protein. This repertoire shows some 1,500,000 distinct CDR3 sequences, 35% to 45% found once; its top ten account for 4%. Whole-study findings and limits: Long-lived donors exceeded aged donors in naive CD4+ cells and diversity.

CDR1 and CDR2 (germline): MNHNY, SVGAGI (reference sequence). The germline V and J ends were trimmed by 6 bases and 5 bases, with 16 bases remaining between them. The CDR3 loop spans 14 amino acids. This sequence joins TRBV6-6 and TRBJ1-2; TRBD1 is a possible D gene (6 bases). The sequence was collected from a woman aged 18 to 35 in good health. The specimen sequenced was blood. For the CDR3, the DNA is TGTGCCAGCAGGGGCAGGGGAAAGGTTTATGGCTACACCTTC. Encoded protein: CASRGRGKVYGYTF.